Sequencing of this T cell receptor beta chain was carried out in a study of T-cell reconstitution after alpha-beta-depleted transplantation in children. Germline V CDR1 and CDR2: LGHNA, YNFKEQ. The V end lost 0 bases, the J end lost 10 bases, and 31 bases lay between the germline ends. CDR3 size: 20 residues. This sample's TCRbeta library carried unique molecular identifier barcodes. TCRdb reprocessed the PCR reads with MiXCR, giving one entry per CDR3 protein. Among hundreds of thousands of distinct CDR3 sequences listed, around 19% were seen once. This TCR came from a human donor who donated a stem cell graft to a child with acute lymphoblastic leukemia. The material sequenced was PBMCs from the stem cell graft donor, taken from the stem cell graft. This chain joins TRBV4-2 and TRBJ2-1, with unresolved D. The CDR3 bases are TGTGCCAGCAGCCAAGATAGCCCGCTGACAATGAGGCATGTCTATGGCGAGCAGTTCTTC. The encoded protein is CASSQDSPLTMRHVYGEQFF.